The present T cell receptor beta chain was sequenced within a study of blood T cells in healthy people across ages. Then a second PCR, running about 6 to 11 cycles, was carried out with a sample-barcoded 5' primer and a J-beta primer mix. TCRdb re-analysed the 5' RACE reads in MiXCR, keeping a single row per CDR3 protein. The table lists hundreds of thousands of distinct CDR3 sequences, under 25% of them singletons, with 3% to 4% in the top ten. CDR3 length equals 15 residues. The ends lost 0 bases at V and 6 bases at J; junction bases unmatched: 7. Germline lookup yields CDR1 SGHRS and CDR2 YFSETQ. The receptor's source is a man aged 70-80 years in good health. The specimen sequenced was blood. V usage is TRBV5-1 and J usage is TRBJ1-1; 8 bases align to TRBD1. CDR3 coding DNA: TGCGCCAGCAGCTTGGATACAGGGGGAAATTCTGAAGCTTTCTTT. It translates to CASSLDTGGNSEAFF.